These T cell receptor beta chains were read from a single sample in a study of CD4 T cells in relation to SARS-CoV-2 and coronaviruses. Antigens of these TCRs are unknown. Sequenced by immunoSEQ multiplex PCR; TCRdb stores in-frame clones only, minus some. The repertoire holds approximately 27,000 clones, with 75% as singletons. Specimen: CD4+ T cells from PBMCs, cultured in vitro. The receptors derive from a human donor in good health. CDR3s include the opening cysteine and the closing phenylalanine or tryptophan. The D gene is left open where the match is weak. Clone size is not always given. Where it is, it says once, few, many or a class for expanded clones.

d_call	clone_size	v_call	j_call	cdr3_nt	cdr3_aa
NA	NA	TRBV7-8	TRBJ1-4	TGTGCCAGCAGCTTAGCGTTACAGGGAGGAAAACTGTTTTTT	CASSLALQGGKLFF
TRBD1	NA	TRBV7-3	TRBJ1-2	TGTGCCAGCAGCCTCTCCGGACAGGGCCCCGATGGCTACACCTTC	CASSLSGQGPDGYTF
TRBD2	NA	TRBV14	TRBJ2-1	TGTGCCAGCAGCCAACAGCGGGGTTACTACAATGAGCAGTTCTTC	CASSQQRGYYNEQFF
TRBD1	NA	TRBV3-1/TRBV3-2	TRBJ1-3	TGTGCCAGCAGACTATCGGAGACAGGGATTGGAAACACCATATATTTT	CASRLSETGIGNTIYF
NA	NA	TRBV4-3	TRBJ2-1	TGCGCCAGCAGCCAAGATCTTTGGCAGGGATACAATGAGCAGTTCTTC	CASSQDLWQGYNEQFF
NA	NA	TRBV12-2	TRBJ2-2	TGTGCAAGTCGCTTAGTCTGGGTCACCGGGGAGCTGTTTTTT	CASRLVWVTGELFF
TRBD2	NA	TRBV6-4	TRBJ2-2	TGTGCCAGCAGTGACTCGGGACTAGCGGGGGCTGTCACCGGGGAGCTGTTTTTT	CASSDSGLAGAVTGELFF
NA	few	TRBV4-3	TRBJ1-5	TGCGCCAGCAGCCAAGATTGGGGAGGGAATCAGCCCCAGCATTTT	CASSQDWGGNQPQHF
NA	NA	TRBV20-1	TRBJ2-1	TGCAGTGCTAGTCTAGTCGGTGGCAATGAGCAGTTCTTC	CSASLVGGNEQFF
NA	NA	TRBV18	TRBJ1-1	TGTGCCAGCTCATCCGATAAGGGATCGGAAGCTTTCTTT	CASSSDKGSEAFF
NA	NA	TRBV6-5	TRBJ2-6	TGTGCCAGCAGGGACGAAGGAGGGGCCAACGTCCTGACTTTC	CASRDEGGANVLTF
TRBD1	NA	TRBV2	TRBJ2-7	TGTGCCAGCAGTGACAGGGGGATGGTTATCTACGAGCAGTACTTC	CASSDRGMVIYEQYF
TRBD2	NA	TRBV2	TRBJ2-7	TGTGCCAGCAGTGAACGGGACGGGGGGGGCTACGAGCAGTACTTC	CASSERDGGGYEQYF
NA	NA	TRBV5-6	TRBJ2-3	TGTGCCAGCAGCTGGTGGGGGGCTGGCACAGATACGCAGTATTTT	CASSWWGAGTDTQYF
TRBD1	NA	TRBV5-6	TRBJ2-7	TGTGCCAGCAGCTTAATGCAGGGGGTGTACGAGCAGTACTTC	CASSLMQGVYEQYF
NA	NA	TRBV19	TRBJ2-1	TGTGCCAGTAAAGAAGAGGGCGCCTCGGGACATGAGCAGTTCTTC	CASKEEGASGHEQFF
TRBD2	NA	TRBV11-3	TRBJ2-3	TGTGCCAGCAGCCAGGGACTAGCGGGGGATGGCACAGATACGCAGTATTTT	CASSQGLAGDGTDTQYF
NA	NA	TRBV7-2	TRBJ1-3	TGTGCCAGCAGCTTAGACGGGGGGGGGCGGTCTGGAAACACCATATATTTT	CASSLDGGGRSGNTIYF
TRBD2	NA	TRBV7-3	TRBJ2-3	TGTGCCAGCAGCTTAGGGAGGGGCCCCACAGATACGCAGTATTTT	CASSLGRGPTDTQYF
NA	NA	TRBV30	TRBJ1-3	TGTGCCTGGAGCCGTCTTTCCAATTCTGGAAACACCATATATTTT	CAWSRLSNSGNTIYF
NA	once	TRBV6-5	TRBJ1-2	TGTGCCAGCAGTTACCAAAACCCACAGGAAAACTATGGCTACACCTTC	CASSYQNPQENYGYTF
TRBD2	NA	TRBV19	TRBJ2-7	TGTGCCAGTAGCCGCGGGAGCCGGGAGCAGTACTTC	CASSRGSREQYF
NA	NA	TRBV3-1/TRBV3-2	TRBJ2-5	TGTGCCAGCAGCCAAGACGCCAGGGCTTTAGCCCAGTACTTC	CASSQDARALAQYF
TRBD2	NA	TRBV2	TRBJ2-4	TGTGCCAGCTCCGGGGGGGGGACCAAAAACATTCAGTACTTC	CASSGGGTKNIQYF
NA	NA	TRBV5-1	TRBJ1-1	TGCGCCAGCAGCGGCGGACCCTTGAACACTGAAGCTTTCTTT	CASSGGPLNTEAFF
NA	NA	TRBV5-1	TRBJ1-1	TGCGCCAGCAGCTTAACAGGGATGAACACTGAAGCTTTCTTT	CASSLTGMNTEAFF
TRBD2	NA	TRBV7-2	TRBJ2-7	TGTGCCAGCAGCTTAGAGCGGGACTCCCACGAGCAGTACTTC	CASSLERDSHEQYF
NA	NA	TRBV2	TRBJ1-1	TGTGCCAGTCGCGGGGAGGGTCGTACTGAAGCTTTCTTT	CASRGEGRTEAFF
NA	NA	TRBV19	TRBJ2-2	TGTGCCACCCTACACGGGGGCTACGCGAACACCGGGGAGCTGTTTTTT	CATLHGGYANTGELFF
NA	NA	TRBV5-8	TRBJ2-5	TGTGCCAGCAGCATCAGGATACAAGAGACCCAGTACTTC	CASSIRIQETQYF
NA	NA	TRBV7-2	TRBJ2-3	TGTGCCAGCAGCTTAAGGTTTCAGGGGACCACAGATACGCAGTATTTT	CASSLRFQGTTDTQYF
NA	NA	TRBV24-1	TRBJ2-1	TGTGCCACCAGTGACAGTGACCCCCGGGAGCAGTTCTTC	CATSDSDPREQFF
NA	once	TRBV5-5	TRBJ1-4	TGTGCCAGCAGGGGAGGAGGGTCCCTTAATGAAAAACTGTTTTTT	CASRGGGSLNEKLFF
NA	NA	TRBV5-1	TRBJ1-1	TGCGCCAGCAGCTTGAGATCGAGGATAGAGAACACTGAAGCTTTCTTT	CASSLRSRIENTEAFF
NA	NA	TRBV7-2	TRBJ2-7	TGTGCCAGCAGCTCGGGGCCGTACGAGCAGTACTTC	CASSSGPYEQYF
NA	few	TRBV11-3	TRBJ1-1	TGTGCCAGCAGCTATCACAGCGGCACTGAAGCTTTCTTT	CASSYHSGTEAFF
TRBD1	NA	TRBV13	TRBJ2-7	TGTGCCAGCAGCAGAAGGGACAGGGCAGCCTACGAGCAGTACTTC	CASSRRDRAAYEQYF
TRBD1	NA	TRBV6-2/TRBV6-3	TRBJ2-7	TGTGCCAGCAGTTACTACGACAGGGGCCGATCAGGGCAGTACTTC	CASSYYDRGRSGQYF
NA	few	TRBV5-6	TRBJ1-2	TGTGCCAGCAGCTTGGGACTCTGGGGTGGCTACACCTTC	CASSLGLWGGYTF
NA	NA	TRBV4-3	TRBJ2-7	TGCGCCAGCAGCCAAGAGGCAGGGATCTACGAGCAGTACTTC	CASSQEAGIYEQYF
NA	NA	TRBV7-2	TRBJ2-7	TGTGCCAGCAGCTTAGCGGAGCCGGGCGCCTACGAGCAGTACTTC	CASSLAEPGAYEQYF
NA	NA	TRBV2	TRBJ1-2	TGTGCCAGCCTCGGGGGGGGAGTTGGCTACACCTTC	CASLGGGVGYTF
NA	NA	TRBV12-3/TRBV12-4	TRBJ2-2	TGTGCCAGCTCGTACACCGGGGAGCTGTTTTTT	CASSYTGELFF
NA	few	TRBV6-1	TRBJ2-7	TGTGCCAGCAGTGAAGCGACTGTAGGGGTCTTC	CASSEATVGVF
NA	NA	TRBV12-3/TRBV12-4	TRBJ2-1	TGTGCCAGCAGTCGGGGGTACAATGAGCAGTTCTTC	CASSRGYNEQFF
NA	NA	TRBV7-6	TRBJ2-5	TGTGCCAGCAGCTTAGATCACGGCAAGGAAGAGACCCAGTACTTC	CASSLDHGKEETQYF
TRBD1	NA	TRBV4-1	TRBJ2-7	TGCGCCAGCAGCCAATCCGGACAGGGTCTCTCCTACGAGCAGTACTTC	CASSQSGQGLSYEQYF
TRBD2	few	TRBV7-3	TRBJ2-3	TGTGCCAGCAGCTTAGAGAGGGCTAGCGGCCTAGATACGCAGTATTTT	CASSLERASGLDTQYF
NA	NA	TRBV11-3	TRBJ1-1	TGTGCCAGCAGCTTTCAGGGAAACACTGAAGCTTTCTTT	CASSFQGNTEAFF